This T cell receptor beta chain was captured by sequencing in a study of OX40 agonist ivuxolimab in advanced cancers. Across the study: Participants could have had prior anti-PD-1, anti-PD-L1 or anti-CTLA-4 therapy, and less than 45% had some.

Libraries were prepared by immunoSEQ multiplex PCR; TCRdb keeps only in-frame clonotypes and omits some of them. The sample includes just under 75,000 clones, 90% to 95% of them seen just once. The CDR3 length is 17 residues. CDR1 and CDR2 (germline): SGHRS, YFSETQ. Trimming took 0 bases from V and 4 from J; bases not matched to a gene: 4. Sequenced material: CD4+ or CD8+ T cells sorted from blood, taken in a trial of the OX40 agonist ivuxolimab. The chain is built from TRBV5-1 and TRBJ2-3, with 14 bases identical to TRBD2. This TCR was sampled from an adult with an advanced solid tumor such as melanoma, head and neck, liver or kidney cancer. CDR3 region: CASSLGTSGRTPDTQYF. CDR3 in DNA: TGCGCCAGCAGCTTGGGGACTAGCGGGAGGACCCCAGATACGCAGTATTTT.